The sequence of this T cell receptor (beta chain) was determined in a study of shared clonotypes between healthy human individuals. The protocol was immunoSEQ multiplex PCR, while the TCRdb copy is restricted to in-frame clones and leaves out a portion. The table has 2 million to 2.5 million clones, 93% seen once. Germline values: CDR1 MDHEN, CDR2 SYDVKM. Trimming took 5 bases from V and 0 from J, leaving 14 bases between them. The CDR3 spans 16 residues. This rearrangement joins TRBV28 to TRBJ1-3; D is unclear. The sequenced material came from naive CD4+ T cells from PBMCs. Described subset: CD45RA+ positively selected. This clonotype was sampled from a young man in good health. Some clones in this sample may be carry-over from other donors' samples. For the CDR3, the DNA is TGTGCCAGCAGTGACGGCGGAAATCTCTCTGGAAACACCATATATTTT. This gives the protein CASSDGGNLSGNTIYF.